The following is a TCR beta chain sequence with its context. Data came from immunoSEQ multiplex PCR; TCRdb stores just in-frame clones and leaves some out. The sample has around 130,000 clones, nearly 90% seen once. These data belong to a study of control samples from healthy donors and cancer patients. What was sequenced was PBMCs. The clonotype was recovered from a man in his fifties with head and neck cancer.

CDR3: CSVDPAPVGGGWMTQYF. The CDR3 bases are TGCAGCGTTGATCCTGCCCCCGTCGGAGGGGGCTGGATGACCCAGTACTTC. The J gene is TRBJ2-5, the V gene TRBV29-1, with D tentatively TRBD1 (7 bases). The CDR3 runs 17 residues. CDR1 is SQVTM, CDR2 ANQGSEA, per germline. Trimming removed 3 bases at V and 7 bases at J, with 27 bases between.